This entry describes one TCR beta chain. Its antigen is undetermined. The data are from a study of chemoradiotherapy in HPV16-positive cancers. Study conclusions and caveats: Candidate HPV-specific clones and E7-related TCR motifs grew in tumor during treatment. Functional assays defining HPV-specific T cells used only a couple of HPV16-positive patients.

Clones were read by immunoSEQ multiplex PCR, and TCRdb kept only the in-frame ones, dropping some. In the table there are about 68,000 clones, more than 70% of which are singletons. Per germline, CDR1 SNHLY and CDR2 FYNNEI. The length of the CDR3 is 14 residues. The V and J ends lost 3 bases and 8 bases, in that order; junction bases with no gene match: 4. Here the sequenced sample was blood, taken from a patient who underwent chemoradiotherapy. The receptor's source is a human donor with HPV-associated anogenital cancer. The chain links TRBV2 to TRBJ1-2; the match to TRBD1 covers 12 bases. CDR3 nucleotide sequence: TGTGCCAGCAGTGAGGGACAGGGGGCAGAGGGCTACACCTTC. Protein product: CASSEGQGAEGYTF.